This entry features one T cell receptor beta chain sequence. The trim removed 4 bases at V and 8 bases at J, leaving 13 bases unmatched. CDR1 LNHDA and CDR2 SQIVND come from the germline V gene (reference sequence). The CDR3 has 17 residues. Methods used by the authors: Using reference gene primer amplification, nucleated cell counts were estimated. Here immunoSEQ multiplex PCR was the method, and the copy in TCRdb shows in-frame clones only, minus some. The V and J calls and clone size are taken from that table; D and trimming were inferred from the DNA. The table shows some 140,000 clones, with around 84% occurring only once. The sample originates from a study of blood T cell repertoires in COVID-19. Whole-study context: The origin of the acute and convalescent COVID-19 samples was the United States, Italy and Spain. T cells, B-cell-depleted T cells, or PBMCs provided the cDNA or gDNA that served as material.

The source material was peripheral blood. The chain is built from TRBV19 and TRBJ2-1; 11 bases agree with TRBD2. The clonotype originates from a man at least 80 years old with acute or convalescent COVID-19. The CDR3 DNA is TGTGCCAGTAGTACCTTAGCGGGGGGGCCAGAGTTCGATGAGCAGTTCTTC. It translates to CASSTLAGGPEFDEQFF.